This entry lists 3 T cell receptor beta chains sequenced from one sample in a study of shared clonotypes between healthy human individuals (dated by TCRdb to the early 2020s). The library was made by the immunoSEQ multiplex PCR assay. In its TCRdb copy, this immuneACCESS table keeps in-frame sequences only and misses some clones. Where compared with another copy, unresolved V genes explain less than half of these, and the others have no known cause. In this sample the table shows around 2,100,000 clones, roughly 95% of which occur a single time. The ten largest make up 0.9% to 1.5% of the sample. CD8 naive samples were CD45RO-negative cells positively selected for CCR7, giving a CD45RA+CCR7+ population that excluded TemRA cells. The sequenced sample consisted of naive CD8+ T cells sorted from blood. According to the study, the label for this sample's cell subset or site signals: CD45RA+CCR7+. The receptors come from a man aged 18 to 30 in good health.

The chain combines TRBV27 with TRBJ1-2; tentative D call: TRBD1 (6 bases). Germline assignment: CDR1 MNHEY and CDR2 SMNVEV (reference sequence). CDR3 length: 14 residues. The V and J ends lost 5 bases and 3 bases respectively, with 13 bases between them. The CDR3 coding sequence is TGTGCCAGCAGTGTCGGGGGGGCTTACTATGGCTACACCTTC. Residues: CASSVGGAYYGYTF.

The chain joins TRBV9 to TRBJ2-3; 7 positions match TRBD1. Trimming at V came to 3 bases and at J to 0 bases, leaving 7 bases not matched to a gene. There are 16 residues in the CDR3. Looked up from germline, CDR1 is SGDLS and CDR2 is YYNGEE. The CDR3 nucleotides are TGTGCCAGCAGCGCCGAGGGGGCCCTTAGCACAGATACGCAGTATTTT. It specifies CASSAEGALSTDTQYF.

This clone was found once. The gene calls are TRBV5-6 and TRBJ2-1, with 11 bases lining up with TRBD2. Germline V CDR1 and CDR2: SGHDT, YYEEEE. V shed 2 bases, J shed 8 bases, and the junction held 15 bases outside the gene matches. This CDR3 contains 18 residues. CDR3 loop: CASSFGGAASGRSYEQFF. The CDR3 DNA is TGTGCCAGCAGCTTTGGCGGGGCGGCTAGCGGGAGGAGCTATGAGCAGTTCTTC. Drawing the rest from reference TRBV5-6 and TRBJ2-1, the complete variable domain is DAGVTQSPTHLIKTRGQQVTLRCSPKSGHDTVSWYQQALGQGPQFIFQYYEEEERQRGNFPDRFSGHQFPNYSSELNVNALLLGDSALYLCASSFGGAASGRSYEQFFGPGTRLTVL.